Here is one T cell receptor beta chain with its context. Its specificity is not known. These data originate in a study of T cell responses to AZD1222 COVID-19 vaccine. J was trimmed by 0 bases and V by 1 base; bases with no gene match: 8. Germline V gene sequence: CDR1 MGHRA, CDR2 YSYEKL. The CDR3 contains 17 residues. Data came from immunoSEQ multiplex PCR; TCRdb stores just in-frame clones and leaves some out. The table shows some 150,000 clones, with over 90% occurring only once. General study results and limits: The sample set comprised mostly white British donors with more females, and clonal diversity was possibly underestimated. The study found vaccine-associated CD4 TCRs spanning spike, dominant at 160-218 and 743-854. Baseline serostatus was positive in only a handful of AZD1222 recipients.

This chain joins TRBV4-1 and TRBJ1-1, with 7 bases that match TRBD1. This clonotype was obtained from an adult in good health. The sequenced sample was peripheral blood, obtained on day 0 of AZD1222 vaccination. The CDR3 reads CASSQAAGGFMNTEAFF. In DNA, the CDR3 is TGCGCCAGCAGCCAAGCGGCAGGGGGTTTCATGAACACTGAAGCTTTCTTT.